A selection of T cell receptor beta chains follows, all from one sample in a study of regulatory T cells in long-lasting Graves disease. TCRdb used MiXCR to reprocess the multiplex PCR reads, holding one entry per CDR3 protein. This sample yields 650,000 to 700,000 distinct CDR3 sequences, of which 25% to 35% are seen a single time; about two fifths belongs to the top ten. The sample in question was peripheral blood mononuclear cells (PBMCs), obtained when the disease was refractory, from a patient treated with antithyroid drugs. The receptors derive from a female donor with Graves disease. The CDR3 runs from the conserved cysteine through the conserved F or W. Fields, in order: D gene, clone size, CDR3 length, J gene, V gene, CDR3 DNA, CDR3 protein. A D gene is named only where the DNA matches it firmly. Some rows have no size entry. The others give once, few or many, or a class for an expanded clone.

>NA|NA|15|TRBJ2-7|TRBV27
TGTGCCAGCAGTTTATCGATCCCCACCGGTAGCGAGCAGTACTTC
CASSLSIPTGSEQYF
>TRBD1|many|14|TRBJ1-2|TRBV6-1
TGTGCCAGCACGCAGACAGGGCTAGGGTATGGCTACACCTTC
CASTQTGLGYGYTF
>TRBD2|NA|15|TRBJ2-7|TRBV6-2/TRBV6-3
TGTGCCAGCAGCCGGTGGAGCGGGAGCCCCTACGAGCAGTACTTC
CASSRWSGSPYEQYF
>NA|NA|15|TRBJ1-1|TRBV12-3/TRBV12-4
TGTGCCAGCCATAGGGTAGGACATTTGAACACTGAAGCTTTCTTT
CASHRVGHLNTEAFF
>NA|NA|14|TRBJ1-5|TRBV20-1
TGCAGTGCTAGAGCCATAACAGGGATCGCGGCCCAGCATTTT
CSARAITGIAAQHF
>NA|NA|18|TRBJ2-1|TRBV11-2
TGTGCCAGCAGCTCGGGACAAGGCGGCGTGGGTCGGGCGGCTGAGCAGTTCTTC
CASSSGQGGVGRAAEQFF
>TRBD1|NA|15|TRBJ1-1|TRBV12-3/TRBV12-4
TGTGCCAGCAGTCCCAAGACAGGGGGCATCACTGAAGCTTTCTTT
CASSPKTGGITEAFF
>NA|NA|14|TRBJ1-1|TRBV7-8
TGTGCCAGCAGCTTATTGAGGGATGAAACTGAAGCTTTCTTT
CASSLLRDETEAFF
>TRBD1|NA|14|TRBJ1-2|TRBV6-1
TGTGCCAGCAGTGAGAAGGGACAGAAATATGGCTACACCTTC
CASSEKGQKYGYTF
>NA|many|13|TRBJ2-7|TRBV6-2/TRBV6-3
TGTGCCAGCAGTTACGCGGAGGGGTACGAGCAGTACTTC
CASSYAEGYEQYF
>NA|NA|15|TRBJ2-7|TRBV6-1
TGTGCCAGCATCCCAGGGGTTGGGGCCTCCTACGAGCAGTACTTC
CASIPGVGASYEQYF
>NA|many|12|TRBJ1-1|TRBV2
TGTGCCAGCAGTGTCGGGCTTCCCGAAGCTTTCTTT
CASSVGLPEAFF
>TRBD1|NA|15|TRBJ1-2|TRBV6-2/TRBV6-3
TGTGCCAGCAGTTACTCGAGGGGGCTCAACTATGGCTACACCTTC
CASSYSRGLNYGYTF
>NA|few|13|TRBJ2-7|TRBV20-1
TGCAGTGCCGCCTTGGTAGTGGGCTACGAGCAGTACTTC
CSAALVVGYEQYF
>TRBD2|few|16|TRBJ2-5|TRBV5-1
TGCGCCAGCAGCGTTCTAGCGGGAGGGCCGGTGGAGACCCAGTACTTC
CASSVLAGGPVETQYF
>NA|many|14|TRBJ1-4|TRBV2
TGTGCCAGCCGACGTACGGGGGTTGGTGAAAAACTGTTTTTT
CASRRTGVGEKLFF
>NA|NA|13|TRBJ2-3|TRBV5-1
TGCGCCAGCAGCTCCGTGCTGACAGATACGCAGTATTTT
CASSSVLTDTQYF
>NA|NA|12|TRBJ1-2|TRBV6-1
TGTGCCAGCACGATAGCAAGTTATGGCTACACCTTC
CASTIASYGYTF
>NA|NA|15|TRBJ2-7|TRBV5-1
TGCGCCAGCAGCTTGGCCGGGACCCCGGCGAGCGAGCAGTACTTC
CASSLAGTPASEQYF
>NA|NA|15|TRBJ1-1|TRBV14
TGTGCCAGCAGCCAAATGGTAGTCAGGAGGACTGAAGCTTTCTTT
CASSQMVVRRTEAFF
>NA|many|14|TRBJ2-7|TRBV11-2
TGTGCCAGCAGCTTAGAGCGGGGCTCCTACGAGCAGTACTTC
CASSLERGSYEQYF
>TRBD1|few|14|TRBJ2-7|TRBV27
TGTGCCAGCAGGATCCGGGACAGGGGCTACGAGCAGTACTTC
CASRIRDRGYEQYF
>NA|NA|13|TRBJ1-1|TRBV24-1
TGTGCCACCAGTGATTTTGGGGACAAAAAAGCTTTCTTT
CATSDFGDKKAFF
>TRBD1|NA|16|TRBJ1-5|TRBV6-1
TGTGCCAGCAGCCCTGCGGGACAGGGAGATCTTAGGCCCCAGCATTTT
CASSPAGQGDLRPQHF
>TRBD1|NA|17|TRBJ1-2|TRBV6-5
TGTGCCAGCAGTTATTCATTCGAGGGGGCGCGCTACTATGGCTACACCTTC
CASSYSFEGARYYGYTF
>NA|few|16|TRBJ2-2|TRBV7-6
TGTGCCAGCAGCTGGACACCGGGACAACCTACCGGGGAGCTGTTTTTT
CASSWTPGQPTGELFF
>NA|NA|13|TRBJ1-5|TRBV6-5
TGTGCCAGCAGTTGGGGGAAGAGTCAGCCCCAGCATTTT
CASSWGKSQPQHF
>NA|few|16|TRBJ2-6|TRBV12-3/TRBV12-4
TGTGCCAGCAGCTTATCCGGGGGGCTTGGGGCCAACGTCCTGACTTTC
CASSLSGGLGANVLTF
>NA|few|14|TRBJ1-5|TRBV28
TGTGCCAGCAGTCAACAGGGAACCAATCAGCCCCAGCATTTT
CASSQQGTNQPQHF
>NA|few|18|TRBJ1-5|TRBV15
TGTGCCACCAGCAGATCCAGGGTGATTTGGGAAAGCAATCAGCCCCAGCATTTT
CATSRSRVIWESNQPQHF
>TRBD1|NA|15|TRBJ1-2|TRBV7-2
TGTGCCAGCAGCTTAGCTTTGGACAGGTGGAGGGGCTACACCTTC
CASSLALDRWRGYTF
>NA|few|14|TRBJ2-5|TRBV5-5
TGTGCCAGCAGCTTGGCCGCGCACCTTAAGACCCAGTACTTC
CASSLAAHLKTQYF
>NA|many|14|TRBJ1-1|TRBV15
TGTGCCACCAGCAGGAAACAGGGTTGGACTGAAGCTTTCTTT
CATSRKQGWTEAFF
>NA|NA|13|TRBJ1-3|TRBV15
TGTGCCACCAAACCAATCGCTGGAAACACCATATATTTT
CATKPIAGNTIYF
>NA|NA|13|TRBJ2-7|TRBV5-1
TGCGCCAGCAGCTTGGTCAGTACCTACGAGCAGTACTTC
CASSLVSTYEQYF
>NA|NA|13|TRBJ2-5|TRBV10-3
TGTGCCATCAAGGGCCAGCCACAAGAGACCCAGTACTTC
CAIKGQPQETQYF
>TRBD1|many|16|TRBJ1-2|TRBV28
TGTGCCAGCAGTTTGCTCCAAGGGGGCGGGCAGCGTGGCTACACCTTC
CASSLLQGGGQRGYTF
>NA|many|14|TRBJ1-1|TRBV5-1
TGCGCCAGCAGCTTGGTGGCAGAGGGCACTGAAGCTTTCTTT
CASSLVAEGTEAFF
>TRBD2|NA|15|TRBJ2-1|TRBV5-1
TGCGCCAGCAGTTATAGCGGGAGCGGTGTGAATGAGCAGTTCTTC
CASSYSGSGVNEQFF
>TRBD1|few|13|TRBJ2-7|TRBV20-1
TGCAGTGCCAATTGGGGACAGTTAGGCGAGCAGTACTTC
CSANWGQLGEQYF
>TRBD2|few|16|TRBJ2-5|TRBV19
TGTGCCAGTAGTATTCTAGCGGGAGGGCCTCGGGAGACCCAGTACTTC
CASSILAGGPRETQYF
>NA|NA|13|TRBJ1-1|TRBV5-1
TGCGCCAGCGGAATCAACATGAACACTGAAGCTTTCTTT
CASGINMNTEAFF
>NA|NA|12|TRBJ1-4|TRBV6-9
TGTGCCAGAAGTTACAGGGCTGAAAAACTGTTTTTT
CARSYRAEKLFF
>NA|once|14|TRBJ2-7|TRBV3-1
TGTGCCAGCAGCCAAGCGTCCGGAAACTACGAGCAGTACTTC
CASSQASGNYEQYF
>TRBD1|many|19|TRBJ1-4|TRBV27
TGTGCCAGCAGCACGCTACTGGGACAGGGGGAATTTGGTGATGAAAAACTGTTTTTT
CASSTLLGQGEFGDEKLFF
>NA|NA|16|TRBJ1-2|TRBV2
TGTGCCAGCAGTGAAAGGGACCGACCCGCTAACTATGGCTACACCTTC
CASSERDRPANYGYTF
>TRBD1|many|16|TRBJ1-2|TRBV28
TGTGCCAGCAGGATCGGACAGGGGGGACATAGCTATGGCTACACCTTC
CASRIGQGGHSYGYTF
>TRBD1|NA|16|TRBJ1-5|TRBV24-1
TGTGCCACCATGGGACAGGGGGCGAGAGGCAATCAGCCCCAGCATTTT
CATMGQGARGNQPQHF
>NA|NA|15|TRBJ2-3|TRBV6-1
TGTGCCAGCAGACAGGGTTTTACTAGCACAGATACGCAGTATTTT
CASRQGFTSTDTQYF
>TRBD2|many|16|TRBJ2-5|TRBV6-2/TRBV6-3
TGTGCCAGCAGTTACTCCCTGACTAGCGGGGAAGAGACCCAGTACTTC
CASSYSLTSGEETQYF
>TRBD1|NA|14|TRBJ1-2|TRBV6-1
TGTGCCAGCAGAGACGACAGGGGGCTAGTTGGCTACACCTTC
CASRDDRGLVGYTF
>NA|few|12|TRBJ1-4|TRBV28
TGTGCCAGCAGTTTAGGGGTTCAAAAACTGTTTTTT
CASSLGVQKLFF